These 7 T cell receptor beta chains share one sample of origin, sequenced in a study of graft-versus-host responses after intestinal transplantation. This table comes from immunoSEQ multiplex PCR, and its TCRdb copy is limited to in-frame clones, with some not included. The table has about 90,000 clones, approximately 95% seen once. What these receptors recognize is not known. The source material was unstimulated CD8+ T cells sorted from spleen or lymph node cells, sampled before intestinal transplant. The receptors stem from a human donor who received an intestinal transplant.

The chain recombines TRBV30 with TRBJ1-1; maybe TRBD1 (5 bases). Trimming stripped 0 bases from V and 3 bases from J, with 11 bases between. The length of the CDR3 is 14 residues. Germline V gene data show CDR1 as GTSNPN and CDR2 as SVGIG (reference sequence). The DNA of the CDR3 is TGTGCCTGGAGTGTAACCGGGGGGGACACTGAAGCTTTCTTT. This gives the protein CAWSVTGGDTEAFF.

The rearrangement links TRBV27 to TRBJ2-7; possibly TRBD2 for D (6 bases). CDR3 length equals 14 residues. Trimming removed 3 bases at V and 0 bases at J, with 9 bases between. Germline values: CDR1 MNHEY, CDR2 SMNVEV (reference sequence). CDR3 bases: TGTGCCAGCAGTTTTAGCGGACCCTCCTACGAGCAGTACTTC. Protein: CASSFSGPSYEQYF.

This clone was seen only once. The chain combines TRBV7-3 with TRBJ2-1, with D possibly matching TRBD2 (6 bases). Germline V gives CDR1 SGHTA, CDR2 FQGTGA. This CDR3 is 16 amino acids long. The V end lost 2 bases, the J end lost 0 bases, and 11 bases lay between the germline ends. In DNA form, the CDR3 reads TGTGCCAGCAGCTTAGGCGGGGCGAGCTCCTACAATGAGCAGTTCTTC. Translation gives CASSLGGASSYNEQFF.

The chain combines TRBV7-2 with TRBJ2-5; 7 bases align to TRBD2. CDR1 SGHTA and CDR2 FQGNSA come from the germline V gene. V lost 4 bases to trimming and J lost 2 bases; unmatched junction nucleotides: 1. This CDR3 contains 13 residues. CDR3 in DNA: TGTGCCAGCAGCTCGGGAGGACAAGAGACCCAGTACTTC. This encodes CASSSGGQETQYF.

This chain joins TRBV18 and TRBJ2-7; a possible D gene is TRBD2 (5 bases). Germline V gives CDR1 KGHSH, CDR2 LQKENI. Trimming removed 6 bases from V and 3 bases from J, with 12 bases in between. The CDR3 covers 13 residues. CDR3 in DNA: TGTGCCAGCTCCGTGCCCGGGGACTACGAGCAGTACTTC. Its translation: CASSVPGDYEQYF.

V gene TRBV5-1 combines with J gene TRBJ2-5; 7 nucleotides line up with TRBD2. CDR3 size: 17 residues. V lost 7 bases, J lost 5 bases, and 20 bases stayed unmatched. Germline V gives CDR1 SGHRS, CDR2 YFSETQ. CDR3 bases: TGCGCCAGCGCCCCGCCGGACGGGACTAACACCCCGGAGACCCAGTACTTC. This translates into CASAPPDGTNTPETQYF.

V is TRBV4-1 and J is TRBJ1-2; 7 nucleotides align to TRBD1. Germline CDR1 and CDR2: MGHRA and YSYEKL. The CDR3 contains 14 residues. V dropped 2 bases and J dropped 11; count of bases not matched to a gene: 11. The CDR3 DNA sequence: TGCGCCAGCAGCCAAAGTAAAGACAGGGCGCCTTACACCTTC. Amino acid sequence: CASSQSKDRAPYTF.